This TCR beta chain was sequenced in a study of cytomegalovirus exposure and HLA in healthy donors. Turning to the study itself: In terms of ancestry, the Caucasian-associated cluster contained roughly 80% of the roughly 400 genotyped donors. Study-level findings and limits: Association of 16,951 TCR beta sequences with HLA alleles was found at 0.05 false discovery rate in a later analysis. It was only CMV serostatus that was available as immune exposure information. Analyzed later, association rates of TCRs varied across HLA loci, with DRB1 most and HLA-C fewest.

With 4 bases removed from V and 4 bases from J, the gap between germline ends came to 14 bases. This CDR3 is built from 14 residues. Germline V lookup: CDR1 MNHEY, CDR2 SMNVEV (reference sequence). On this clone itself: Antigen: not known.

Vbeta (60) and Jbeta (13) primers were used in the PCR. The method was immunoSEQ multiplex PCR; TCRdb's version includes in-frame clones alone and lacks a portion of them. The sample lists roughly 150,000 clones, over 60% occurring once. Sequencing input: PBMCs. V is TRBV27 and J is TRBJ2-7; tentative D call: TRBD2 (7 bases). This receptor was obtained from a man aged 35-49 years in good health and CMV-seronegative. The CDR3 is CASSYGGGGYEQYF. The CDR3 coding sequence is TGTGCCAGCAGTTATGGGGGCGGGGGTTACGAGCAGTACTTC.